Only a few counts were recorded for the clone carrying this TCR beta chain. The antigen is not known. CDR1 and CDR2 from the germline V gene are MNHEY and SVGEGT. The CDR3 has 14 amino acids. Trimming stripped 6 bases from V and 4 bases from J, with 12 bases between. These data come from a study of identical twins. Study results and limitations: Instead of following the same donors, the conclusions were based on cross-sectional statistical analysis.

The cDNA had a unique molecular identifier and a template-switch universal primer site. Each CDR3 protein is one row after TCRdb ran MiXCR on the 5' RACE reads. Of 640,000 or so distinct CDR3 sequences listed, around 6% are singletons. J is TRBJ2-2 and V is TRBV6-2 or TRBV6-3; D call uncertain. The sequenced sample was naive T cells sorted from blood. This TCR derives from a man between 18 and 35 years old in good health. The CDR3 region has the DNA TGTGCCAGCAGACCCCCCCGAATCACCGGGGAGCTGTTTTTT. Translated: CASRPPRITGELFF.